Given below is one TCR beta chain in context. Its binding antigen is unknown. Qualities for individual bases were not recorded, and no much larger clone is one base off. Sample treatment or condition, as interpreted from the label and publication: oral pan-JAK inhibitor, 5-10 mg twice daily. From alopecia areata patients, peripheral blood was collected along with lesional scalp punch biopsies. PBMCs were isolated by density centrifugation and stained for CD3, CD4 and CD8, and CD4+ and CD8+ T cells were sorted on a FACSAria. The source of the sample is a study of CD8+ T cells in alopecia areata (dated by TCRdb to between 2018 and 2020). Concerning the study at large: The treated patients, all with moderate-to-severe alopecia areata, were enrolled in an open-label pilot trial of oral tofacitinib given at 5 to 10 mg twice daily. Human TCRbeta sequencing covered scalp tissue and sorted CD4+ and CD8+ peripheral blood T cells from patchy and totalis/universalis alopecia areata patients and healthy controls. Biopsies were taken from tofacitinib-treated patients at baseline and again at 4 and 24 weeks into treatment, and several of those patients also had a later scalp biopsy. immunoSEQ multiplex PCR using 35 Vbeta forward primers and 13 Jbeta reverse primers was used to amplify TCRbeta CDR3 regions. RNA came from the PAXgene miRNA kit for fixed scalp, the miRNeasy kit for PBMCs, and the RNeasy kit for mouse skin. Disease severity in treated patients was measured with the SALT score, which quantifies the percentage of affected scalp surface area. Tofacitinib was administered for 6 to 18 months, and 6 months of follow-up off drug were then conducted to assess delayed response and recurrence. Clonality in the scalp was compared among normal scalp (n=4), patchy alopecia areata scalp (n=8), and alopecia totalis/universalis scalp (n=8). In both human patients and the C3H/HeJ mouse model, the study applied high-throughput TCRbeta sequencing to look at T cell clonal expansion in alopecia areata.

The library was obtained by the immunoSEQ multiplex PCR assay. To provide template for TCR sequencing, every sample had RNA extracted and reverse transcribed into cDNA. First-strand cDNA was synthesized with SuperScript III using a 2:1 mix of oligo-dT and random hexamers. A synthetic immune receptor repertoire was used to gauge amplification bias, and whatever bias remained was removed computationally. In the original analysis: After raw reads were preprocessed to remove errors, the CDR3 was defined following IMGT conventions as running from the conserved cysteine to phenylalanine. Clonality was computed by normalizing Shannon entropy by log2 of the number of productive unique TCRs and subtracting the result from 1. CD4 or CD8 identity of scalp clones was inferred by cross-referencing scalp TCRbeta sequences with sorted blood CD4 and CD8 repertoires. TCRdb limited this immuneACCESS table to in-frame rearrangements with V and J called. A share of clones is missing; checked studies link under half to unresolved V genes, and the rest is unexplained. V and J calls and clone size are given by that table; D and trimming were obtained from the DNA. The sample includes some 180,000 clones, with 51% observed a single time. The top ten hold about 9.4% of the sample.

General conclusions and limits of the study: TCR sequences shared between patients were less clear than in mice, possibly partly because of HLA diversity in the patient population. Because the treated cohort was small and included a single nonresponder, larger studies are needed to assess links between baseline CD8+ expansion and response. Higher clonality and more expanded CD8+ clones were observed in lesional scalp than in normal scalp, particularly in alopecia totalis/universalis, a finding suggestive of antigenic drive. Tofacitinib significantly lowered scalp clonality and the number of expanded CD8+ clones among the top 100 scalp clones. Resident alphabeta T cells in normal human skin are also sequenced, complicating scalp TCR repertoire analysis, unlike mouse skin dominated by gammadelta T cells. Many expanded lesional clones persisted in scalp and blood during tofacitinib treatment, which may partly explain relapse after stopping treatment.

The CDR3 covers 12 residues, taking in both the cysteine and the phenylalanine. Just the 36-base CDR3 DNA is kept, in frame starting at base 1. V lost 2 bases and J lost 4 bases; the stretch between them is 9 bases long. From the germline V gene (reference sequence), CDR1 is GTSNPN and CDR2 is SVGIG. The TCR sequence derives from a human donor with alopecia areata. The chain couples TRBV30 to TRBJ2-7; the D gene lacks a confident call. The sequences come from CD8+ T cells sorted from blood, collected around week 54, from a patient treated with tofacitinib. The CDR3 protein is CAWSRDKYEQYF. The DNA sequence reads TGTGCCTGGAGTAGAGACAAATACGAGCAGTACTTC.